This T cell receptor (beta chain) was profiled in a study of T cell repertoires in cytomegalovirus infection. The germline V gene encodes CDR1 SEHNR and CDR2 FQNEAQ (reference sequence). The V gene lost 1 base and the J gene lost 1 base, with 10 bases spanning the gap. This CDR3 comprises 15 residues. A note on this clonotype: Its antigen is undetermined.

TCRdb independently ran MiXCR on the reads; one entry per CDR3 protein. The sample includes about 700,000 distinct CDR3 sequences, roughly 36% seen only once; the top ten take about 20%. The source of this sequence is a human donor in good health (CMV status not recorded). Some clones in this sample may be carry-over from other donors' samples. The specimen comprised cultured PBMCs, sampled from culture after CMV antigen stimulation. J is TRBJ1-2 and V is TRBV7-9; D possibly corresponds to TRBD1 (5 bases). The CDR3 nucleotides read TGTGCCAGCAGCTTAGGTCCCCAGGGTAACTATGGCTACACCTTC. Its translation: CASSLGPQGNYGYTF.